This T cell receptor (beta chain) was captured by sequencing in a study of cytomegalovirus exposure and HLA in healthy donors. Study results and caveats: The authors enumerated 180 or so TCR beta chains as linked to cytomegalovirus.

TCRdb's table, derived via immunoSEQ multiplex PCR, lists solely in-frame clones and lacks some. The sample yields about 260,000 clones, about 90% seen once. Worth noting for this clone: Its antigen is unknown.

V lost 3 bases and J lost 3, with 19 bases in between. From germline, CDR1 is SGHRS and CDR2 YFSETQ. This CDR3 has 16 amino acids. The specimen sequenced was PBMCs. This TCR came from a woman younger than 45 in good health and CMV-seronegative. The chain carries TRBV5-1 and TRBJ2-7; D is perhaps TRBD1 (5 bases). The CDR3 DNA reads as TGCGCCAGCAGCTCGGATACAGGCTTTCGGAGCTACGAGCAGTACTTC. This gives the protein CASSSDTGFRSYEQYF.